The present TCR beta chain was sequenced within a study of early T cells in non-severe SARS-CoV-2 infection. There are many counts of this clonotype. The CDR3 contains 14 residues. V was clipped by 3 bases and J by 5 bases; unmatched bases: 5. Germline assignment: CDR1 SGHRS and CDR2 YFSETQ. Individual cDNA molecules received unique molecular identifiers during library preparation. TCRdb fed the 5' RACE reads into MiXCR, producing one record per CDR3 protein. The sample shows over 30,000 distinct CDR3 sequences, about 4.5% of them seen only once. The TCR was taken from an adult who was a healthcare worker with PCR-confirmed SARS-CoV-2 infection or an uninfected control (not recorded which). The material sequenced was whole blood. The rearrangement joins TRBV5-1 to TRBJ2-5, with 9 nucleotides matching TRBD1. DNA of the CDR3: TGCGCCAGCAGCTCCGGGACAGGGAGGGAGACCCAGTACTTC. Its translation is CASSSGTGRETQYF.